Here is one T cell receptor beta chain with its context. Its specificity is unknown. This sample is part of a study of a mutant IDH1 vaccine in newly diagnosed glioma. The time point: week 23, last vaccination. One vaccine dose held 300 ug of mutant IDH1 20-mer peptide and came with topical imiquimod. The germline V gene encodes CDR1 LNHNV and CDR2 YYDKDF (reference sequence). The CDR3 is 15 amino acids. Trimming took 4 bases from V and 2 from J, leaving 13 bases between them. Assay used: immunoSEQ multiplex PCR; TCRdb lists only in-frame clones, some missing. The data hold tens of thousands of clones, with around 82% observed a single time.

The sequence derives from a man between 18 and 29 years old with glioma. The source material was PBMCs, sampled from a glioma patient whose treatment included an IDH1 peptide vaccine. The J gene is TRBJ2-3, the V gene TRBV15, with D possibly matching TRBD2 (6 bases). Here the CDR3 reads CATSMEGGYTDTQYF. The CDR3 DNA reads TGTGCCACCAGCATGGAGGGCGGATACACAGATACGCAGTATTTT.